One and the same sample provided the 13 T cell receptor beta chains below, sequenced in a study of PD-L1 blockade in urothelial cancer (dated by TCRdb to about 2017). The protocol used for the library was the immunoSEQ multiplex PCR assay. TCRdb took over this immuneACCESS table, retaining in-frame rearrangements with V and J assigned. Such tables are incomplete; in checked studies, under half of the missing clones stem from an unresolved V gene, and the remainder is unexplained. This sample holds under 55,000 clones; approximately 84% were observed only once. Of the sample, 5.5% to 7% falls within the top ten clones. The specimen was PBMCs, collected around atezolizumab (anti-PD-L1) treatment. Receptors were obtained from a man in his forties with urothelial cancer.

This chain uses TRBV5-4 with TRBJ1-5; 7 bases match TRBD1. V gave up 4 bases and J gave up 3 bases; unmatched junction bases: 4. In germline, CDR1 is SGHNT, CDR2 YYREEE (reference sequence). The CDR3 consists of 14 residues. The CDR3 reads CASSPQGLNQPQHF. Here the CDR3 DNA reads TGTGCCAGCAGCCCACAGGGGCTCAATCAGCCCCAGCATTTT. Filled out from reference TRBV5-4 and TRBJ1-5, the complete variable domain reads ETGVTQSPTHLIKTRGQQVTLRCSSQSGHNTVSWYQQALGQGPQFIFQYYREEENGRGNFPPRFSGLQFPNYSSELNVNALELDDSALYLCASSPQGLNQPQHFGDGTRLSIL.

The V and J genes are TRBV28 and TRBJ1-2, with D tentatively TRBD1 (5 bases). V was cut by 3 bases and J by 8 bases, with 10 bases left in between. The V gene's germline CDR1 is MDHEN and CDR2 SYDVKM. This CDR3 has 12 amino acids. CDR3 amino acids: CASSLRGEGYTF. In nucleotides, the CDR3 is TGTGCCAGCAGTTTGCGGGGGGAGGGCTACACCTTC.

The chain joins TRBV27 to TRBJ2-1; maybe TRBD2 (6 bases). Germline loops: CDR1 MNHEY, CDR2 SMNVEV (reference sequence). Trimming took 3 bases from V and 6 from J, leaving 9 bases between them. This CDR3 has 13 residues. DNA for the CDR3: TGTGCCAGCAGTTTGGAGGGATTCAATGAGCAGTTCTTC. This sequence encodes CASSLEGFNEQFF.

This clone showed up just once. This rearrangement joins TRBV19 to TRBJ2-3; possible D gene TRBD1, 6 bases. Looked up from germline, CDR1 is LNHDA and CDR2 is SQIVND (reference sequence). Deletions cut 4 bases from V and 4 bases from J, with 12 bases between. This CDR3 contains 14 residues. DNA for the CDR3: TGTGCCAGTAGTAATCACAGGGTCGCAGATACGCAGTATTTT. Amino acid sequence: CASSNHRVADTQYF. Variable domain in full (rest from reference TRBV19 and TRBJ2-3): DGGITQSPKYLFRKEGQNVTLSCEQNLNHDAMYWYRQDPGQGLRLIYYSQIVNDFQKGDIAEGYSVSREKKESFPLTVTSAQKNPTAFYLCASSNHRVADTQYFGPGTRLTVL.

This rearrangement joins TRBV28 to TRBJ1-1; perhaps TRBD1 as D (5 bases). The CDR3 contains 15 residues. Trimming cost V 8 bases and J 6 bases, with 22 bases left between them. The germline CDR1 and CDR2 sequences are MDHEN and SYDVKM. In DNA, the CDR3 is TGTGCCAGCCCTCCCCGGGCAGGGCCGTCGGCTGAAGCTTTCTTT. Its translation: CASPPRAGPSAEAFF.

The rearrangement joins TRBV19 to TRBJ1-2; D uncertain. Germline values: CDR1 LNHDA, CDR2 SQIVND (reference sequence). The CDR3 totals 11 residues. V gave up 5 bases and J gave up 8 bases, with 9 bases separating them. CDR3 coding DNA: TGTGCCAGTAGTGTGGGAGTCGGCTACACCTTC. Its protein product is CASSVGVGYTF.

The chain uses TRBV5-1 and TRBJ1-1, with no clear D. Germline V gene sequence: CDR1 SGHRS, CDR2 YFSETQ. V lost 2 bases and J 1 base, leaving 6 bases between the germline ends. This CDR3 comprises 13 residues. CDR3 protein: CASSLGRNTEAFF. Here the CDR3 DNA reads TGCGCCAGCAGCTTAGGGAGGAACACTGAAGCTTTCTTT.

The CDR3 sequence is CASRGVRREQETQYF. The CDR3 nucleotides are TGTGCCAGCAGAGGAGTACGCCGCGAACAAGAGACCCAGTACTTC. This rearrangement joins TRBV11-2 to TRBJ2-5; D is uncertain. Between the trimmed V and J ends, which lost 6 bases and 2 bases, there was a span of 16 bases. This CDR3 region has 15 residues. CDR1 is SGHAT, CDR2 FQNNGV, per germline.

V and J are TRBV7-2 and TRBJ2-7; perhaps TRBD2 as D (6 bases). V was trimmed by 5 bases and J by 5 bases, leaving 19 bases between them. The germline V gene has CDR1 SGHTA and CDR2 FQGNSA. The CDR3 runs to 15 residues. CDR3 loop: CASSAGLSGLNEQYF. The CDR3 bases are TGTGCCAGCAGCGCTGGACTATCGGGCTTAAACGAGCAGTACTTC.

V is TRBV29-1 and J is TRBJ2-7; TRBD1 matches at 8 bases. Germline CDR1 is SQVTM and CDR2 is ANQGSEA. V was clipped by 6 bases and J by 6 bases; unmatched bases: 10. The CDR3 length is 13 residues. The CDR3 loop is CSVTGGSDGEQYF. The CDR3 DNA reads TGCAGCGTCACAGGGGGATCGGATGGCGAGCAGTACTTC.

The chain is built from TRBV6-5 and TRBJ2-7, with 8 bases identical to TRBD1. The J segment lost 3 bases and the V segment lost 4 bases, leaving 2 bases of the junction unmatched. The length of the CDR3 is 13 residues. Germline V gene data show CDR1 as MNHEY and CDR2 as SVGAGI. The CDR3 is CASSSDRGYEQYF. Here the CDR3 DNA reads TGTGCCAGCAGTTCCGACAGGGGCTACGAGCAGTACTTC.

The gene calls are TRBV4-1 and TRBJ1-1; D unclear. Germline loops: CDR1 MGHRA, CDR2 YSYEKL. This CDR3 has 17 amino acids. The V end lost 1 base, the J end lost 3 bases, and 18 bases lay between the germline ends. The CDR3 sequence is CASSQVGSRRQDTEAFF. CDR3 nucleotide sequence: TGCGCCAGCAGCCAAGTGGGCAGTCGACGTCAGGACACTGAAGCTTTCTTT.

V usage is TRBV10-3 and J usage is TRBJ2-1; no reliable D call. With 3 bases removed from V and 0 bases from J, the gap between germline ends came to 9 bases. Germline CDR1 ENHRY, CDR2 SYGVKD. The CDR3 contains 15 residues. The CDR3 spells CAISDSRSSYNEQFF. As DNA, the CDR3 is TGTGCCATCAGTGACAGTCGAAGCTCCTACAATGAGCAGTTCTTC.